One sample yielded the 14 T cell receptor beta chains listed below, sequenced in a study of blood T cell repertoires in COVID-19. Sequencing used immunoSEQ multiplex PCR; TCRdb keeps in-frame clones, though not all of them. This table has 200,000 to 250,000 clones, around 82% appearing once. Sequences were obtained from PBMCs or T cells enriched from blood (not recorded which). Every receptor here comes from a woman between 40 and 50 years old with acute COVID-19.

The chain links TRBV12-5 to TRBJ2-3, with 10 bases matching TRBD1. CDR1 and CDR2 (germline): LGHNT, FRNRAP. The CDR3 is made up of 13 amino acids. The trim removed 8 bases at V and 2 bases at J, leaving 1 base unmatched. For the CDR3, the DNA is TGTGCTAGTCGACAGGGGGCCACAGATACGCAGTATTTT. It translates to CASRQGATDTQYF. The full variable domain, in which reference TRBV12-5 and TRBJ2-3 provide the parts outside the CDR3, is DARVTQTPRHKVTEMGQEVTMRCQPILGHNTVFWYRQTMMQGLELLAYFRNRAPLDDSGMPKDRFSAEMPDATLATLKIQPSEPRDSAVYFCASRQGATDTQYFGPGTRLTVL.

V is TRBV19 and J is TRBJ1-1; the D gene is possibly TRBD1 (6 bases). The germline CDR1 and CDR2 sequences are LNHDA and SQIVND (reference sequence). The ends were cut back, 3 bases at V and 8 bases at J, with 13 bases in the middle. The CDR3 covers 13 residues. The CDR3 region is CASSIVRGHEAFF. CDR3 nucleotide sequence: TGTGCCAGTAGTATCGTCAGGGGACACGAAGCTTTCTTT.

The chain is built from TRBV3-1 (or the pseudogene TRBV3-2) and TRBJ1-2; TRBD1 matches at 9 bases. There are 15 residues in the CDR3. Germline CDR1 LGHDT, CDR2 YNNKEL (reference sequence). V shed 3 bases and J 7 bases; nucleotides not matched to a gene: 9. The CDR3 loop reads CASSQAPGQGSGYTF. The CDR3 coding sequence is TGTGCCAGCAGCCAGGCTCCGGGACAGGGTTCTGGCTACACCTTC.

This chain links TRBV29-1 with TRBJ2-1, with TRBD1 matching 10 bases. CDR3 length equals 14 residues. Trimming removed 6 bases from V and 5 bases from J; junction bases left unmatched: 7. Germline CDR1 and CDR2: SQVTM and ANQGSEA. The CDR3 nucleotides read TGCAGCGTCCGACAGGGGGCCGTCCACAATGAGCAGTTCTTC. Its protein product is CSVRQGAVHNEQFF.

V and J are TRBV10-3 and TRBJ2-1; possibly TRBD2 for D (5 bases). Germline CDR1 is ENHRY and CDR2 is SYGVKD. V lost 4 bases and J lost 9, with 13 bases in between. The CDR3 length is 13 residues. CDR3 region: CAISVPGGSEQFF. DNA for the CDR3: TGTGCCATCAGTGTCCCCGGAGGAAGTGAGCAGTTCTTC.

V is TRBV27 and J is TRBJ2-1; 7 bases line up with TRBD2. The CDR3 is made up of 15 amino acids. After removal of 6 bases from V and 5 bases from J, the junction contained 10 bases not matched to a gene. Germline V lookup: CDR1 MNHEY, CDR2 SMNVEV (reference sequence). The CDR3 DNA is TGTGCCAGCAGCCCCGGGGGGTTGACACACAATGAGCAGTTCTTC. Its translation: CASSPGGLTHNEQFF.

This clone was detected many times. J is TRBJ2-1 and V is TRBV25-1; the match to TRBD1 covers 9 bases. With V trimmed by 6 bases and J by 5 bases, 2 bases remained unmatched. The CDR3 extends over 13 amino acids. Germline-derived CDR1 and CDR2 are MGHDK and SYGVNS. The CDR3 sequence is CASRGQGHNEQFF. The DNA of the CDR3 is TGTGCCAGCAGGGGACAGGGCCACAATGAGCAGTTCTTC.

The genes are TRBV7-2 and TRBJ2-1; 12 nucleotides line up with TRBD2. This CDR3 is built from 14 residues. Germline trimming cut 2 bases from V and 9 bases from J; bases unmatched to any gene: 2. The germline gives CDR1 SGHTA, CDR2 FQGNSA. DNA of the CDR3: TGTGCCAGCAGCTTACTACTAGCGGGAGGTGAGCAGTTCTTC. As protein: CASSLLLAGGEQFF.

The genes are TRBV25-1 and TRBJ1-6; D perhaps matches TRBD1 (5 bases). V lost 7 bases and J lost 7, with 8 bases in between. The CDR3 consists of 12 residues. Germline V gives CDR1 MGHDK, CDR2 SYGVNS. The CDR3 sequence: CASKRGNSPLHF. CDR3 DNA sequence: TGTGCCAGCAAAAGGGGAAATTCACCCCTCCACTTT. The complete variable domain, with remaining parts taken from reference TRBV25-1 and TRBJ1-6, reads EADIYQTPRYLVIGTGKKITLECSQTMGHDKMYWYQQDPGMELHLIHYSYGVNSTEKGDLSSESTVSRIRTEHFPLTLESARPSHTSQYLCASKRGNSPLHFGNGTRLTVT.

This chain joins TRBV29-1 and TRBJ1-5; D is perhaps TRBD1 (5 bases). V was trimmed by 4 bases and J by 5 bases, leaving 9 bases between them. CDR3 length: 12 amino acids. From germline, CDR1 is SQVTM and CDR2 ANQGSEA. In DNA, the CDR3 is TGCAGCGTTGCAGGGAACGATCAGCCCCAGCATTTT. Amino acids: CSVAGNDQPQHF. Combining the CDR3 with reference TRBV29-1 and TRBJ1-5 gives the whole variable domain SAVISQKPSRDICQRGTSLTIQCQVDSQVTMMFWYRQQPGQSLTLIATANQGSEATYESGFVIDKFPISRPNLTFSTLTVSNMSPEDSSIYLCSVAGNDQPQHFGDGTRLSIL.

This sequence joins TRBV10-2 and TRBJ2-7; the match to TRBD2 covers 7 bases. The CDR3 is 13 amino acids. Germline CDR1 is WSHSY and CDR2 is SAAADI. Trimming at V came to 7 bases and at J to 6 bases, leaving 9 bases not matched to a gene. As DNA, the CDR3 is TGCGCCAGCACACAGGCGGGGGTTGGCGAGCAGTACTTC. This encodes CASTQAGVGEQYF.

This rearrangement joins TRBV28 to TRBJ2-7; 8 bases align to TRBD1. CDR1 is MDHEN, CDR2 SYDVKM, per germline. The junction had 12 bases not matched to a gene; V was cut back by 5 bases and J by 6 bases. The CDR3 length is 15 residues. The DNA for the CDR3 is TGTGCCAGCAGTCTCCGGACAGGGACGTTGGGCGAGCAGTACTTC. Its protein is CASSLRTGTLGEQYF.

The V and J genes are TRBV27 and TRBJ2-1; 7 bases match TRBD2. The germline V gene has CDR1 MNHEY and CDR2 SMNVEV (reference sequence). CDR3 length: 15 amino acids. Trimming took 8 bases from V and 7 from J; bases not matched to a gene: 14. In DNA form, the CDR3 reads TGTGCCAGCCAAAGTGGGGGGGGTCGTGGAAATGAGCAGTTCTTC. Amino acids: CASQSGGGRGNEQFF.

The chain is built from TRBV28 and TRBJ1-1; the D gene is possibly TRBD1 (6 bases). V was shortened by 2 bases and J by 1 base, with 14 bases between the two germline ends. Per the germline V gene, CDR1 is MDHEN and CDR2 is SYDVKM. CDR3 size: 16 residues. CDR3 protein: CASSLRTVPQNTEAFF. Here the CDR3 DNA reads TGTGCCAGCAGTTTAAGGACAGTGCCCCAGAACACTGAAGCTTTCTTT.